The rows below give T cell receptor beta chains drawn from one sample of a study of T-cell reconstitution after alpha-beta-depleted transplantation in children. Each CDR3 protein gets one entry after TCRdb re-called the PCR reads with MiXCR. The top ten clones hold approximately 13% of a sample with roughly 89,000 distinct CDR3 sequences, 9% to 15% of them seen once. Here the sequenced sample was PBMCs from the stem cell graft donor, taken from the stem cell graft. Every receptor here comes from a human donor who donated a stem cell graft to a child with inherited bone marrow failure. Both conserved end residues are part of each CDR3. D genes are given only for firm matches. Only part of the rows carry a size: once, few, many, or a class if the clone is expanded.

>TRBJ1-6|TRBV6-2/TRBV6-3|-|-
CASNDRGDNSPLHF
TGTGCCAGCAACGACCGAGGTGATAATTCACCCCTCCACTTT
>TRBJ2-1|TRBV7-2|many|-
CASSPSSLGYNEQFF
TGTGCCAGCAGCCCGTCTAGCCTAGGCTACAATGAGCAGTTCTTC
>TRBJ2-5|TRBV7-6|-|-
CASSPLPGETQYF
TGTGCCAGCAGCCCCCTGCCAGGAGAGACCCAGTACTTC
>TRBJ1-1|TRBV18|many|-
CASSPGGVRNTEAFF
TGTGCCAGCTCACCGGGCGGGGTCAGGAACACTGAAGCTTTCTTT
>TRBJ1-2|TRBV20-1|many|-
CSAIGATAGGGYTF
TGCAGTGCTATAGGGGCTACTGCCGGGGGGGGCTACACCTTC
>TRBJ1-2|TRBV4-2|many|-
CASEPGRNYGYTF
TGTGCCAGCGAACCAGGGCGAAACTATGGCTACACCTTC
>TRBJ1-1|TRBV5-1|many|-
CASRSTGNEAFF
TGCGCCAGCAGATCAACCGGGAACGAAGCTTTCTTT
>TRBJ2-7|TRBV28|many|-
CASSPPARDFYEQYF
TGTGCCAGCAGTCCTCCCGCCCGGGACTTCTACGAGCAGTACTTC
>TRBJ2-3|TRBV2|many|TRBD1
CASNRGTDTQYF
TGTGCCAGCAACAGGGGAACAGATACGCAGTATTTT
>TRBJ1-6|TRBV7-9|-|-
CASSLVAYGYSPLHF
TGTGCCAGCAGCTTAGTGGCCTATGGATATTCACCCCTCCACTTT
>TRBJ1-1|TRBV19|many|-
CASKKNTEAFF
TGTGCCAGTAAAAAGAACACTGAAGCTTTCTTT
>TRBJ2-2|TRBV3-1|few|TRBD2
CASSQGGGVGTGELFF
TGTGCCAGCAGCCAAGGCGGGGGGGTTGGCACCGGGGAGCTGTTTTTT
>TRBJ2-7|TRBV12-3/TRBV12-4|many|-
CASSQSPPGGRYEQYF
TGTGCCAGCAGTCAGTCCCCTCCGGGCGGTCGATACGAGCAGTACTTC
>TRBJ2-3|TRBV29-1|many|TRBD2
CSVEGGSGSTDTQYF
TGCAGCGTTGAGGGGGGTAGCGGGAGCACAGATACGCAGTATTTT
>TRBJ2-3|TRBV27|many|-
CASSLKGLNTQYF
TGTGCCAGCAGTTTAAAGGGGTTGAACACGCAGTATTTT
>TRBJ1-2|TRBV6-1|many|-
CASSSLRGLDGYTF
TGTGCCAGCAGCTCCCTAAGGGGGTTGGATGGCTACACCTTC
>TRBJ2-2|TRBV18|many|-
CASSPELTQGPWNTGELFF
TGTGCCAGCTCACCTGAATTAACCCAGGGGCCTTGGAACACCGGGGAGCTGTTTTTT
>TRBJ1-3|TRBV5-1|many|-
CASSLGGNGNTIYF
TGCGCCAGCAGCTTGGGAGGGAATGGAAACACCATATATTTT
>TRBJ2-7|TRBV9|few|TRBD1
CASSVESGQGYEQYF
TGTGCCAGCAGCGTAGAATCAGGACAGGGATACGAGCAGTACTTC
>TRBJ2-1|TRBV9|many|TRBD1
CASSVTSRQGGGNEQFF
TGTGCCAGCAGCGTAACCTCCCGACAGGGGGGAGGGAATGAGCAGTTCTTC
>TRBJ2-7|TRBV5-1|many|TRBD2
CASSEGTNLYEQYF
TGCGCCAGCAGCGAGGGGACTAATCTCTACGAGCAGTACTTC
>TRBJ2-1|TRBV7-2|many|TRBD2
CASSLVILAGGYNEQFF
TGTGCCAGCAGCTTAGTTATACTTGCGGGGGGCTACAATGAGCAGTTCTTC
>TRBJ1-3|TRBV7-2|many|-
CASSRIPSGNTIYF
TGTGCCAGCAGTCGCATCCCCTCTGGAAACACCATATATTTT
>TRBJ2-1|TRBV13|few|-
CASSLGAEGTPNNEQFF
TGTGCCAGCAGCTTAGGGGCCGAGGGGACACCTAACAATGAGCAGTTCTTC
>TRBJ1-2|TRBV18|many|-
CASSPADEFPYTF
TGTGCCAGCTCCCCCGCGGACGAGTTCCCTTACACCTTC
>TRBJ2-3|TRBV5-1|few|TRBD1
CASSPLGQGAADTQYF
TGCGCCAGCAGTCCCCTGGGGCAGGGGGCCGCAGATACGCAGTATTTT
>TRBJ2-1|TRBV5-1|many|-
CASSEGRSSYNEQFF
TGCGCCAGCAGCGAGGGACGGAGCTCCTACAATGAGCAGTTCTTC
>TRBJ2-1|TRBV9|many|TRBD2
CASSVGTSSEDEQFF
TGTGCCAGCAGCGTCGGGACTAGCAGTGAGGATGAGCAGTTCTTC
>TRBJ2-2|TRBV28|few|TRBD2
CAGGGLAGDNTGELFF
TGTGCCGGAGGGGGACTAGCGGGGGATAACACCGGGGAGCTGTTTTTT
>TRBJ1-4|TRBV5-5|many|-
CASSLGSWGEKLFF
TGTGCCAGCAGCTTGGGGTCCTGGGGTGAAAAACTGTTTTTT
>TRBJ2-3|TRBV6-1|many|TRBD2
CASTRAGITDTHYF
TGTGCCAGCACTCGAGCGGGAATCACAGATACGCATTATTTT
>TRBJ2-3|TRBV2|few|TRBD1
CASSSGGFRTGETDTQYF
TGTGCCAGCAGCTCGGGTGGTTTCCGGACAGGGGAAACAGATACGCAGTATTTT
>TRBJ1-5|TRBV6-2/TRBV6-3|many|-
CASSNDSPQHF
TGTGCCAGCAGTAACGACAGCCCCCAGCATTTT
>TRBJ2-3|TRBV9|-|TRBD2
CASSVALAGTDTQYF
TGTGCCAGCAGCGTAGCCCTAGCGGGCACAGATACGCAGTATTTT
>TRBJ2-7|TRBV6-5|many|-
CASSGGYYEQYF
TGTGCCAGCAGTGGAGGATACTACGAGCAGTACTTC
>TRBJ2-5|TRBV7-2|many|-
CASSPEQAQETQYF
TGTGCCAGCAGTCCTGAGCAGGCGCAAGAGACCCAGTACTTC
>TRBJ2-1|TRBV7-3|many|TRBD2
CASSLLAWTSGYNEQFF
TGTGCCAGCAGCTTACTAGCATGGACTAGCGGGTACAATGAGCAGTTCTTC
>TRBJ2-3|TRBV20-1|many|TRBD2
CSARTWWGGGPNTDTQYF
TGCAGTGCTAGAACCTGGTGGGGCGGGGGGCCTAACACAGATACGCAGTATTTT
>TRBJ2-7|TRBV7-2|once|TRBD2
CASSGTSGSSYEQYF
TGTGCCAGCTCGGGGACTAGCGGGAGCTCCTACGAGCAGTACTTC
>TRBJ2-6|TRBV5-1|many|-
CASSLWVTAGLSTGANVLTF
TGCGCCAGCAGCTTGTGGGTGACAGCTGGCCTATCGACTGGGGCCAACGTCCTGACTTTC
>TRBJ2-1|TRBV12-3/TRBV12-4|many|-
CASSLVGGGYNEQFF
TGTGCCAGCAGTTTGGTGGGAGGGGGCTACAATGAGCAGTTCTTC
>TRBJ2-3|TRBV24-1|many|TRBD2
CATSDGWEGLDTQYF
TGTGCCACCAGTGATGGGTGGGAGGGCCTGGATACGCAGTATTTT
>TRBJ2-3|TRBV7-2|many|-
CASSPPAGDTQYF
TGTGCCAGCAGTCCTCCGGCGGGGGATACGCAGTATTTT
>TRBJ1-1|TRBV5-1|few|-
CASSQNPPGRAFF
TGCGCCAGCAGCCAAAACCCCCCAGGGAGGGCTTTCTTT
>TRBJ2-1|TRBV20-1|-|TRBD1
CSVPDRVDNEQFF
TGCAGTGTTCCGGACAGGGTAGATAATGAGCAGTTCTTC
>TRBJ2-1|TRBV7-9|-|TRBD2
CASSVIAGGPGKEMFF
TGTGCCAGCAGCGTTATAGCGGGAGGGCCGGGGAAGGAAATGTTCTTC
>TRBJ1-2|TRBV5-5|many|-
CASSRPGGNYGYTF
TGTGCCAGCAGCCGCCCCGGCGGTAACTATGGCTACACCTTC
>TRBJ1-1|TRBV13|-|-
CASSPGGETNTEAFF
TGTGCCAGCAGCCCGGGTGGGGAGACGAACACTGAAGCTTTCTTT
>TRBJ2-1|TRBV28|many|TRBD2
CASTLFGTSGSWDEQFF
TGTGCCAGCACCCTCTTTGGGACTAGCGGGAGCTGGGATGAGCAGTTCTTC
>TRBJ1-2|TRBV20-1|many|TRBD1
CSARAPGTGKHGYTF
TGCAGTGCTAGGGCCCCCGGGACAGGGAAGCATGGCTACACCTTC
>TRBJ2-1|TRBV5-1|many|-
CASSPEGRGQFF
TGCGCCAGCAGCCCCGAGGGCAGGGGGCAGTTCTTC
>TRBJ1-5|TRBV5-1|-|TRBD1
CASSPQGANQPQHF
TGCGCCAGCAGCCCCCAGGGGGCGAATCAGCCCCAGCATTTT
>TRBJ2-5|TRBV7-9|-|TRBD2
CASSSRLAGGPQETQYF
TGTGCCAGCAGCTCCCGACTAGCGGGGGGGCCCCAGGAGACCCAGTACTTC
>TRBJ1-5|TRBV20-1|many|TRBD1
CSASTGQGNQPQHF
TGCAGTGCTAGTACCGGACAGGGGAATCAGCCCCAGCATTTT
>TRBJ2-3|TRBV11-2|many|-
CASSLGTSTTQYF
TGTGCCAGCAGCTTAGGGACTTCCACTACGCAGTATTTT
>TRBJ2-1|TRBV11-2|-|-
CASSPRDRLYNEQFF
TGTGCCAGCAGCCCCCGGGACCGACTTTACAATGAGCAGTTCTTC
>TRBJ2-1|TRBV2|many|-
CASSVDVYNEQFF
TGTGCCAGCAGTGTGGACGTCTACAATGAGCAGTTCTTC